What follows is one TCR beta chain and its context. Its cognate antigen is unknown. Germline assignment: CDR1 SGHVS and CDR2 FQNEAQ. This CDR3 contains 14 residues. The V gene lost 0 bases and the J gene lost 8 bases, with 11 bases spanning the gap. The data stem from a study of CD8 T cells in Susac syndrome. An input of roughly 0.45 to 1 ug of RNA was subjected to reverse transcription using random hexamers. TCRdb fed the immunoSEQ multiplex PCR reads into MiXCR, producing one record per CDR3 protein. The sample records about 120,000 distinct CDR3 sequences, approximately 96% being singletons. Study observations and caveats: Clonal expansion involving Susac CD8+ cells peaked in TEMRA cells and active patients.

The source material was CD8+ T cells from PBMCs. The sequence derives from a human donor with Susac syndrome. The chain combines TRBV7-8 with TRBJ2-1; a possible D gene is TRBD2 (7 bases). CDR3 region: CASSLAGGPDEQFF. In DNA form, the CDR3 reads TGTGCCAGCAGCTTAGCGGGGGGGCCAGATGAGCAGTTCTTC.